The text below deals with one T cell receptor (beta chain). Its target is not known. The sample originates from a study of human thymus T cells. Broader study findings: What appeared biased in thymic and blood repertoires was the usage of V and J genes.

The CDR3 extends over 19 amino acids. CDR1 MNHEY and CDR2 SMNVEV come from the germline V gene (reference sequence). Losses at the gene ends were 3 bases for V and 9 bases for J; bases not matched to a gene: 22. Resections that were taken during corrective heart surgery supplied the thymus tissue. Only in-frame clones appear in the TCRdb table, and some are missing; sequencing was by immunoSEQ multiplex PCR. Altogether 60,000 to 75,000 clones are present, 90% to 95% being singletons, with the ten largest covering around 0.034%. This sequence originates from a girl under three years old with a congenital heart defect but otherwise immunologically healthy. The sample comprised thymus tissue. The rearrangement links TRBV27 to TRBJ2-1, with 8 bases matching TRBD2. For the CDR3, the DNA is TGTGCCAGCAGTTTCCACGCTGGACCCGGGGGGGACTACCGTGGTGAGCAGTTCTTC. This codes for CASSFHAGPGGDYRGEQFF.